This TCR beta chain was found in a study of T-cell reconstitution after alpha-beta-depleted transplantation in children. Using unique molecular identifiers, the investigators prepared the TCRbeta library. TCRdb redid the calling of the PCR reads with MiXCR, one entry per CDR3 protein. The profile shows hundreds of thousands of distinct CDR3 sequences, around 13% of them singletons. This clonotype appeared many times. Trimming removed 5 bases at V and 2 bases at J, with 9 bases between. This CDR3 contains 12 residues. Looked up from germline, CDR1 is DFQATT and CDR2 is SNEGSKA (reference sequence). The sample here was PBMCs from the stem cell graft donor, taken from the stem cell graft. The chain employs TRBV20-1 and TRBJ2-5; D unclear. This clonotype was obtained from a human donor who donated a stem cell graft to a child with acute lymphoblastic leukemia. The DNA for the CDR3 is TGCAGTGCTCTCTACCTTCAAGAGACCCAGTACTTC. This translates into CSALYLQETQYF.